This entry describes one TCR beta chain. Its target is not known. These data are taken from a study of prognosis after radiotherapy for stage I lung cancer. At the level of the study: Radiotherapy preceded distant metastases in several patients (median roughly 7 months); over 12 showed no significant progression.

This CDR3 comprises 15 residues. Germline assignment: CDR1 GTSNPN and CDR2 SVGIG (reference sequence). V lost 0 bases to trimming and J lost 3 bases; unmatched junction nucleotides: 4. Genomic DNA served as the source from which two-round multiplex PCR generated TCR beta CDR3 amplicons. With primers specific to each TRBV and TRBJ gene, the first-round PCR was performed. Via MiXCR, TCRdb re-called the multiplex PCR reads, giving one row per CDR3 protein. The data show roughly 14,000 distinct CDR3 sequences, with approximately 60% seen just once and about 26% held by the top ten. Study observations and caveats: Patients without metastases reportedly showed TRBV and TRBJ gene usage unlike that of patients with metastases. Tumor specificity was not determined for the expanded TCR clones.

The specimen comprised PBMCs, sampled before or after stereotactic body radiation therapy (not recorded which). The clonotype originates from a donor over 45 with non-small cell lung cancer. The rearrangement uses TRBV30 and TRBJ2-2, with 7 nucleotides matching TRBD2. DNA for the CDR3: TGTGCCTGGAGTGTAAACGGACTAGACACCGGGGAGCTGTTTTTT. Encoded protein: CAWSVNGLDTGELFF.